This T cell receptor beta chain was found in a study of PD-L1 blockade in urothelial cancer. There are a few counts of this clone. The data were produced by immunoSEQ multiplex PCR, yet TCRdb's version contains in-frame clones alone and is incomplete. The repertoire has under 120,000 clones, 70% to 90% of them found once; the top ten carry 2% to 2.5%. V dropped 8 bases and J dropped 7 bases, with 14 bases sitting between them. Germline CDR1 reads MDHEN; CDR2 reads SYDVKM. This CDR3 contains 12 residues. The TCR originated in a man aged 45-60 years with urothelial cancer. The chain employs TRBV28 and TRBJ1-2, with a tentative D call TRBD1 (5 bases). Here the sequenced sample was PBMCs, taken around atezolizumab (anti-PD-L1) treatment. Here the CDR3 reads CASEIQGRGYTF. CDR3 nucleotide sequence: TGTGCCAGCGAAATTCAGGGTCGTGGCTACACCTTC.